One sample yielded the 6 T cell receptor beta chains listed below, sequenced in a study of blood T cell repertoires in COVID-19. Assay used: immunoSEQ multiplex PCR; TCRdb lists only in-frame clones, some missing. The table has some 150,000 clones, 80% to 85% seen once. Sequencing was carried out using peripheral blood. Source of these receptors: a human donor in a cohort sampled during active COVID-19.

This chain uses TRBV2 with TRBJ1-2; 7 nucleotides agree with TRBD1. The CDR3 totals 15 residues. The junction had 6 bases not matched to a gene; V was cut back by 3 bases and J by 2 bases. Per the germline V gene, CDR1 is SNHLY and CDR2 is FYNNEI. This CDR3 is CASSDPGTANYGYTF. CDR3 coding DNA: TGTGCCAGCAGTGACCCCGGGACAGCCAACTATGGCTACACCTTC.

The chain recombines TRBV2 with TRBJ1-6; 7 bases map to TRBD1. The junction had 2 bases not matched to a gene; V was cut back by 7 bases and J by 2 bases. The V gene's germline CDR1 is SNHLY and CDR2 FYNNEI. The CDR3 covers 14 residues. CDR3 bases: TGTGCCAGCAAGGGGGCGGCCTATAATTCACCCCTCCACTTT. It is translated as CASKGAAYNSPLHF.

In DNA, the CDR3 is TGCGCCAGCCTGGTATCCCCCGACAGGGAGGCCTATGGCTACACCTTC. Protein sequence: CASLVSPDREAYGYTF. The genes are TRBV5-1 and TRBJ1-2; 7 positions agree with TRBD1. Per germline, CDR1 SGHRS and CDR2 YFSETQ. CDR3 size: 16 residues. V lost 7 bases and J lost 4; bases outside the gene matches: 16.

The chain is built from TRBV7-6 and TRBJ1-1; maybe TRBD1 (5 bases). V was pared by 4 bases and J by 5 bases, with 17 bases between. This CDR3 spans 15 amino acids. Per the germline V gene, CDR1 is SGHVS and CDR2 is FNYEAQ. In nucleotides, the CDR3 is TGTGCCAGCAGCTCGAGCGACAGTTTGAGGACTGAAGCTTTCTTT. Amino acids: CASSSSDSLRTEAFF.

The chain combines TRBV12-3 or TRBV12-4 with TRBJ2-5; D call uncertain. The CDR3 spans 11 residues. V shed 8 bases and J shed 5 bases, with 9 bases lying between them. CDR3 residues: CASGLKETQYF. The CDR3 DNA sequence: TGTGCCAGCGGGCTTAAGGAGACCCAGTACTTC.

This sequence joins TRBV5-1 and TRBJ1-1; TRBD1 is a possible D gene (5 bases). The CDR3 loop spans 14 amino acids. Trimming pared 1 base from V and 5 bases from J, leaving 12 bases between. Germline assignment: CDR1 SGHRS and CDR2 YFSETQ. The CDR3 DNA reads TGCGCCAGCAGCTTGTATCTACGACAGACTGAAGCTTTCTTT. Its protein is CASSLYLRQTEAFF.